This T cell receptor beta chain was recorded in a study of human T cells and chemical hapten exposure. The wider study: Sensitization used 2% DPC on around 2 cm by around 2 cm upper inner arm skin. Small pooled library volume differences mainly caused per-sample TCR yield variation.

This CDR3 is built from 14 residues. Germline V CDR1 and CDR2: SGHNT, YYREEE (reference sequence). V was clipped by 1 base and J by 2 bases, with 10 bases between them. The library put unique molecular identifiers onto individual cDNA molecules. Via MiXCR, TCRdb re-called the RACE reads, giving one row per CDR3 protein. The sample lists under 400,000 distinct CDR3 sequences, 5.1% seen once, with 2% to 3% in the top ten. In its sample, this clonotype was seen a few times. Time point: pre-sensitization, week 0. Regarding treatment: therapeutic diphenylcyclopropenone sensitization with weekly scalp DPC. The drawing of blood occurred before each patch test was applied.

The TCR sequence derives from a woman in her forties or fifties with alopecia areata. Some clones in this sample may be carry-over from other donors' samples. This chain links TRBV5-4 with TRBJ2-7; D gene ambiguous. The sequencing here drew on whole blood, taken in connection with sensitization to the hapten diphenylcyclopropenone (DPC). The chain's CDR3 is CASSLSTSTYEQYF. CDR3 DNA: TGTGCCAGCAGCTTGAGCACCTCGACCTACGAGCAGTACTTC.